This T cell receptor (beta chain) was retrieved from a study of T-cell reconstitution after alpha-beta-depleted transplantation in children. Germline values: CDR1 PRHDT, CDR2 FYEKMQ (reference sequence). The CDR3 consists of 15 residues. Losses at the gene ends were 5 bases for V and 0 bases for J; bases not matched to a gene: 6. Preparation of the TCRbeta library involved a method that used unique molecular identifiers. A single record per CDR3 protein comes from TCRdb applying MiXCR to the PCR reads. The sample includes 280,000 or so distinct CDR3 sequences, approximately 10% of them seen just once. As regards this clonotype: Its antigen is not known.

Findings and limits, study-wide: Diversity and T-cell counts at one year after transplant derived mostly from new T cells. Reportedly, roughly two months post-transplant, alpha-beta T cells arose from several hundred expanded graft clones. Some patients' high day-60 TCRbeta diversity was attributed to recipient cells surviving conditioning.

The sequence was collected from a male patient aged 2 to 10 who had a stem cell transplant for chronic granulomatous disease, so the T cells may come from the graft donor. The sample in question was peripheral blood, obtained 180 days after TCRalphabeta/CD19-depleted stem cell transplant. The chain couples TRBV13 to TRBJ2-7, with 8 bases that match TRBD1. Here the CDR3 DNA reads TGTGCCAGCAGCACGCGACAGGGGACCTCCTACGAGCAGTACTTC. It specifies CASSTRQGTSYEQYF.